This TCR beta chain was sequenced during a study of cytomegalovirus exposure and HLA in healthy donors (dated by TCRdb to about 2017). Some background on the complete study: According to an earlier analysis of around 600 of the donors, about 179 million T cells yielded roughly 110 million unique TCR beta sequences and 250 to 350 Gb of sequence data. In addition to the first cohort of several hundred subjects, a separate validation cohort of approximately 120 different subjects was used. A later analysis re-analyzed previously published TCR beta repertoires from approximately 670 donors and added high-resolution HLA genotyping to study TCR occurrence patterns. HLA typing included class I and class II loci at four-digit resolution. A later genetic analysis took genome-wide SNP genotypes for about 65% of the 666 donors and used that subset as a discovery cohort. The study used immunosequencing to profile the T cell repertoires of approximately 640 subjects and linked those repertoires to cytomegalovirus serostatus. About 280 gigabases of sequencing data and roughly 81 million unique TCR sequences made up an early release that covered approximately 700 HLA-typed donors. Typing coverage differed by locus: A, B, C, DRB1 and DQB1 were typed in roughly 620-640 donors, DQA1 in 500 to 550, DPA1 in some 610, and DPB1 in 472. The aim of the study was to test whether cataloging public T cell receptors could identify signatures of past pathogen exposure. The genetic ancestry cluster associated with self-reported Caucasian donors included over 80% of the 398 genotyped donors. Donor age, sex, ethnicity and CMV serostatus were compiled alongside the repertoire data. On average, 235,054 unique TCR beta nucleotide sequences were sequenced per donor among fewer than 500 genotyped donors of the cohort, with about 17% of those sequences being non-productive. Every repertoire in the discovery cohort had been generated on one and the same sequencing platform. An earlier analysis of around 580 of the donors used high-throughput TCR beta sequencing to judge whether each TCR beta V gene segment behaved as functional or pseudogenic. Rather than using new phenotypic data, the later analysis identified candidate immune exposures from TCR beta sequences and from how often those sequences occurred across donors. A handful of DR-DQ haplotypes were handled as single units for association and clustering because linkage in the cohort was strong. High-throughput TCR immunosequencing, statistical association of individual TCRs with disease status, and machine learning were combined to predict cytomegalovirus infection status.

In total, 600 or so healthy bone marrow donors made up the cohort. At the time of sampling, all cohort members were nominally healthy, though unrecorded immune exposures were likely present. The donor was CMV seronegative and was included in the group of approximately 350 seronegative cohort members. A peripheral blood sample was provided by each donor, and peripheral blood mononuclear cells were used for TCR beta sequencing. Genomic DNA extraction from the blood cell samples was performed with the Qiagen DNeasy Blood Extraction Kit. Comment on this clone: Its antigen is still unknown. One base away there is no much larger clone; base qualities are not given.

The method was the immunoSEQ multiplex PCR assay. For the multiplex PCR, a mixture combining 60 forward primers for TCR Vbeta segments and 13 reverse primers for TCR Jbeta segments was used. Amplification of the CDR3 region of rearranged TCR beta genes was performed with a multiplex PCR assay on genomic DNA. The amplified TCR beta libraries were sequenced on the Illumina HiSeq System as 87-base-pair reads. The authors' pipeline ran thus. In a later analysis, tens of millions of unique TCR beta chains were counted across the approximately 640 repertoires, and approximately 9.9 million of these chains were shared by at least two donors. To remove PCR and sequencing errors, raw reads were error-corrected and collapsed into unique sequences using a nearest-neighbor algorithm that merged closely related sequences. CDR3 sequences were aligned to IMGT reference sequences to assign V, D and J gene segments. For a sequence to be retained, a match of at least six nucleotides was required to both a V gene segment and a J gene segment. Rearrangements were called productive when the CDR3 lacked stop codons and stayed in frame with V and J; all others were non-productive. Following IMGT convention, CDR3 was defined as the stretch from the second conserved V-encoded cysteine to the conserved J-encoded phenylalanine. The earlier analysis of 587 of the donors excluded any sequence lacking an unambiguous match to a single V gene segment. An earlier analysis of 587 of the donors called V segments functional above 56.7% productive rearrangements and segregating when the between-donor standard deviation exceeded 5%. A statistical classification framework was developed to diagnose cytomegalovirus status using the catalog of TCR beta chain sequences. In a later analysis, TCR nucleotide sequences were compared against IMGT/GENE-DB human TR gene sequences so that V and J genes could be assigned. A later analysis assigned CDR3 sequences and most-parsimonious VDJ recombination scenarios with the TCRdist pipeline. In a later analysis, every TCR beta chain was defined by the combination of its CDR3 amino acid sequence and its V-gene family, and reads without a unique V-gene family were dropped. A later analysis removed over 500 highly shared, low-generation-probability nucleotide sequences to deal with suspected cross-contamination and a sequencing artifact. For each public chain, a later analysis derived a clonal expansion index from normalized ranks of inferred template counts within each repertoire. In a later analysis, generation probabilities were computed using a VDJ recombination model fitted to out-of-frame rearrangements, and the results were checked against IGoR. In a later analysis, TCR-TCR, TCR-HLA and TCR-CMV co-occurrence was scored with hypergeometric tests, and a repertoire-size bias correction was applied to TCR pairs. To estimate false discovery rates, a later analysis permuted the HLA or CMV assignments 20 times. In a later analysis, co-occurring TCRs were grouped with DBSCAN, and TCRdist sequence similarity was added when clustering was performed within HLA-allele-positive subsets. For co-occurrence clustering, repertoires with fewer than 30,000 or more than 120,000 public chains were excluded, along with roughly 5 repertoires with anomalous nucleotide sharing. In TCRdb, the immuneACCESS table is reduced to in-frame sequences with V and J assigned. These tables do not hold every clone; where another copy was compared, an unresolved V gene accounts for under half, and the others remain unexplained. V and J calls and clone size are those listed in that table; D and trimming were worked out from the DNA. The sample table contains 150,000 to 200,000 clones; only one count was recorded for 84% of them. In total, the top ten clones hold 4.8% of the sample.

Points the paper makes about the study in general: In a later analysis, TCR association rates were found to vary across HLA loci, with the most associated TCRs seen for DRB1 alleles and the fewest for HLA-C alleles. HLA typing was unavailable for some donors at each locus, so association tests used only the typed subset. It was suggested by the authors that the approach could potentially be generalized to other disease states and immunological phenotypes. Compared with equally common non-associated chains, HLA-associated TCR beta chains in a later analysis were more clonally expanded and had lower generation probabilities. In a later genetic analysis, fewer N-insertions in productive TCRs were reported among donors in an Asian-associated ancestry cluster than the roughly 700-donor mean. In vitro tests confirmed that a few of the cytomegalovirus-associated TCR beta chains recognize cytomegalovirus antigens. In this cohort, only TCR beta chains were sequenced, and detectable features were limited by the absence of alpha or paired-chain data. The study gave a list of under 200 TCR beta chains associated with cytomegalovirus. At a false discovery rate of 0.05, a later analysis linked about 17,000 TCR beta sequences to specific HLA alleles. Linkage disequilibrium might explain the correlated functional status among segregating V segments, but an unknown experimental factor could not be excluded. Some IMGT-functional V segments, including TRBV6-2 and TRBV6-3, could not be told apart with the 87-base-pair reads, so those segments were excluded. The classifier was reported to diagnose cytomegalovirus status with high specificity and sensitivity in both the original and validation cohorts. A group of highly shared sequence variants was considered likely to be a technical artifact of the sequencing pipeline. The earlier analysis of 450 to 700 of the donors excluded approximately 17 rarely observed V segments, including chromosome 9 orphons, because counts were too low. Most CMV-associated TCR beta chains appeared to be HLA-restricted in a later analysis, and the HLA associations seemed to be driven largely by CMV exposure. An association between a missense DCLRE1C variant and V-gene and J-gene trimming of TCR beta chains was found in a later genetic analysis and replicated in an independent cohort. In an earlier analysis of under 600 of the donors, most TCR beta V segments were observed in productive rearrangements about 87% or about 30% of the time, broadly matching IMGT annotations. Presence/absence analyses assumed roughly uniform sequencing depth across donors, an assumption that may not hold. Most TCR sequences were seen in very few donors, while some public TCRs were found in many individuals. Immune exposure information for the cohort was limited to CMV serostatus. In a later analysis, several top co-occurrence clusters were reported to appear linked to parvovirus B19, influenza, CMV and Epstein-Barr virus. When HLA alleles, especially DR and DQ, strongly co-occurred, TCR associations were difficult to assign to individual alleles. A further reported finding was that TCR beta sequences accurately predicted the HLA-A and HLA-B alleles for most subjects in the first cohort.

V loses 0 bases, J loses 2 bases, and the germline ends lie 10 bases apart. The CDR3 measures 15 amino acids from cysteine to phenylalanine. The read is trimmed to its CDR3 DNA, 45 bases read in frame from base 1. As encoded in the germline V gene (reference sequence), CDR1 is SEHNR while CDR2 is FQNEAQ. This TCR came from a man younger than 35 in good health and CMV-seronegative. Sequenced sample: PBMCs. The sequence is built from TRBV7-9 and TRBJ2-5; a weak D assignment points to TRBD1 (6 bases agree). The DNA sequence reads TGTGCCAGCAGCTTAGCAACAGGGTCACAAGAGACCCAGTACTTC. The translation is CASSLATGSQETQYF.